This T cell receptor (beta chain) emerged from a study of T cells after yellow fever vaccination. CDR3 length: 16 amino acids. Germline lookup yields CDR1 SGHTA and CDR2 FQGNSA. Trimming stripped 6 bases from V and 7 bases from J, with 22 bases between. TCRdb redid the calling of the 5' RACE reads with MiXCR, one entry per CDR3 protein. The data show around 500,000 distinct CDR3 sequences, 20% to 25% seen once. Study results and caveats: A limited proportion of clonotypes was detected within both the CD4 and CD8 compartments. Clones that expanded after primary vaccination mostly reappeared after the booster (roughly 97% CD4, roughly 87% CD8). A faster peak, day 5 versus 15, was reached by the weaker secondary response.

In its sample, this clonotype was seen a few times. Its matching antigen is unknown. Sequenced here: PBMCs, sampled less than 25 days after the first yellow fever vaccination. The TCR comes from a man aged 18 to 29 who received the YFV17D yellow fever vaccine. This chain joins TRBV7-2 and TRBJ1-5, with D possibly being TRBD1 (6 bases). CDR3 amino acids: CASSSQGRGAGQPQHF. The CDR3 nucleotides read TGTGCCAGCAGTTCCCAGGGTAGGGGGGCTGGACAGCCCCAGCATTTT.